These 28 T cell receptor beta chains were sequenced from one sample in a study of early T cells in non-severe SARS-CoV-2 infection. MiXCR, applied by TCRdb to the 5' RACE reads, yields one record per CDR3 protein. The table records 70,000 or so distinct CDR3 sequences, roughly 13% of them present only once. Sequencing input: whole blood. The receptors stem from an adult who was a healthcare worker with PCR-confirmed SARS-CoV-2 infection or an uninfected control (not recorded which).

There are many counts of this clonotype. The V and J genes are TRBV6-1 and TRBJ1-2; TRBD1 matches at 8 bases. The J segment lost 5 bases and the V segment lost 4 bases, leaving 6 bases of the junction unmatched. Germline V CDR1 and CDR2: MNHNS, SASEGT. The length of the CDR3 is 14 residues. CDR3 nucleotides: TGTGCCAGCAGTGGTGGACAGGGATTTTATGGCTACACCTTC. Encoded protein: CASSGGQGFYGYTF.

The V and J genes are TRBV6-2 or TRBV6-3 and TRBJ2-3; tentatively, D is TRBD1 (5 bases). CDR1 and CDR2 from the germline V gene are MNHEY and SVGEGT. The length of the CDR3 is 11 residues. Trimming left V 10 bases short and J 6 bases short, with 11 bases between. In DNA form, the CDR3 reads TGTGCCAACAGGACCAGGGATACGCAGTATTTT. This sequence encodes CANRTRDTQYF.

The J gene is TRBJ1-4, the V gene TRBV6-2 or TRBV6-3; D not resolved. This CDR3 has 16 residues. Trimming took 7 bases from V and 0 from J, leaving 15 bases between them. Germline values: CDR1 MNHEY, CDR2 SVGEGT. The CDR3 sequence: CASNSGEAATNEKLFF. In DNA, the CDR3 is TGTGCCAGCAATTCCGGTGAGGCTGCAACTAATGAAAAACTGTTTTTT.

This clonotype has a handful of counts. V is TRBV11-3 and J is TRBJ2-2, with D perhaps TRBD1 (5 bases). Trimming shortened V by 4 bases and J by 2 bases, and 8 bases separated the two germline ends. The germline V gene has CDR1 SGHNT and CDR2 YENEEA. The CDR3 length is 14 residues. The CDR3 is CASSWGRNTGELFF. The DNA for the CDR3 is TGTGCCAGCAGCTGGGGCCGAAACACCGGGGAGCTGTTTTTT.

This clonotype has a handful of counts. This chain links TRBV20-1 with TRBJ2-3; 8 bases match TRBD1. This CDR3 is 17 amino acids long. Looked up from germline, CDR1 is DFQATT and CDR2 is SNEGSKA (reference sequence). The V and J ends lost 3 bases and 1 base, in that order; junction bases with no gene match: 12. The CDR3: CSASPLPGGAGTDTQYF. CDR3 bases: TGCAGTGCTAGCCCCCTCCCAGGGGGCGCGGGCACAGATACGCAGTATTTT.

This clonotype appeared a few times. The chain is built from TRBV20-1 and TRBJ1-6; maybe TRBD1 (6 bases). Germline values: CDR1 DFQATT, CDR2 SNEGSKA (reference sequence). Trimming took 1 base from V and 10 from J, leaving 14 bases between them. The CDR3 spans 14 residues. The CDR3 region is CSARGMGGESPLHF. CDR3 nucleotide sequence: TGCAGTGCTAGAGGGATGGGGGGCGAGTCACCCCTCCACTTT.

The CDR3 here is CATYPRNNQPQHF. Written as DNA, the CDR3 is TGTGCCACCTACCCCCGGAACAATCAGCCCCAGCATTTT. J is TRBJ1-5 and V is TRBV6-1, with unresolved D. In germline, CDR1 is MNHNS, CDR2 SASEGT. The ends were cut back, 10 bases at V and 3 bases at J, with 13 bases in the middle. The CDR3 extends over 13 amino acids.

This clonotype has just a few counts. This chain links TRBV20-1 with TRBJ1-2; 9 nucleotides agree with TRBD1. V lost 0 bases, J lost 8 bases, and 4 bases stayed unmatched. CDR1 is DFQATT, CDR2 SNEGSKA, per germline (reference sequence). CDR3 length equals 13 residues. CDR3 nucleotide sequence: TGCAGTGCTAGAGAGGACAGGGGATTCGGCTACACCTTC. This translates into CSAREDRGFGYTF.

V usage is TRBV5-5 and J usage is TRBJ1-2, with a possible D match to TRBD1 (5 bases). This CDR3 comprises 14 residues. The germline V gene has CDR1 SGHKS and CDR2 YYEKEE (reference sequence). V lost 1 base and J 4 bases, leaving 11 bases between the germline ends. CDR3 coding DNA: TGTGCCAGCAGCTTGTGGGGCAGGACCTATGGCTACACCTTC. Translating gives CASSLWGRTYGYTF.

This clonotype was observed many times. The chain combines TRBV12-3 or TRBV12-4 with TRBJ1-2; tentatively, D is TRBD1 (6 bases). The CDR3 has 13 residues. Between the trimmed V and J ends, which lost 6 bases and 8 bases, there was a span of 16 bases. The CDR3: CASRLTGALGYTF. CDR3 bases: TGTGCCAGCAGGCTGACGGGGGCGCTGGGCTACACCTTC.

This clonotype was observed a handful of times. The chain employs TRBV7-4 and TRBJ2-7; the D gene is possibly TRBD1 (6 bases). CDR3 length equals 12 residues. V dropped 8 bases and J dropped 5 bases, with 13 bases sitting between them. CDR1 is SGHVT, CDR2 SQSDAQ, per germline. The CDR3 loop reads CASGQCSHEQYF. The DNA of the CDR3 is TGTGCCAGCGGACAGTGTAGCCACGAGCAGTACTTC.

The rearrangement joins TRBV5-1 to TRBJ2-5, with 9 bases matching TRBD2. Germline V gene data show CDR1 as SGHRS and CDR2 as YFSETQ. The CDR3 loop spans 15 amino acids. The V gene end was trimmed by 3 bases and the J gene end by 4 bases; junction bases not matched to a gene: 7. The CDR3 DNA reads TGCGCCAGCAGCTCCAGAGCGGGGGGCGCAGAGACCCAGTACTTC. It translates to CASSSRAGGAETQYF.

This chain connects TRBV29-1 to TRBJ2-3; the match to TRBD2 covers 7 bases. V gave up 2 bases and J gave up 5 bases; unmatched junction bases: 4. The germline CDR1 and CDR2 sequences are SQVTM and ANQGSEA. The CDR3 runs to 13 residues. CDR3 sequence (DNA): TGCAGCGTTGAAAGACAGCGGGGAGATACGCAGTATTTT. This sequence encodes CSVERQRGDTQYF.

V usage is TRBV4-2 and J usage is TRBJ2-1, with 8 bases lining up with TRBD2. From germline, CDR1 is LGHNA and CDR2 YNFKEQ. The J segment lost 0 bases and the V segment lost 6 bases, leaving 7 bases of the junction unmatched. The CDR3 spans 16 residues. The CDR3 bases are TGTGCCAGCAGTCCCCGGGGGACTAGCTCCTACAATGAGCAGTTCTTC. Amino acid sequence: CASSPRGTSSYNEQFF.

The rearrangement uses TRBV28 and TRBJ1-5; no firm D call. CDR1 and CDR2 (germline): MDHEN, SYDVKM. Trimming took 3 bases from V and 3 from J, leaving 12 bases between them. The CDR3 covers 15 residues. The CDR3 sequence is CASSLVRANNQPQHF. CDR3 nucleotides: TGTGCCAGCAGTTTGGTTAGGGCCAACAATCAGCCCCAGCATTTT.

A few counts support this clonotype. This rearrangement joins TRBV6-2 or TRBV6-3 to TRBJ2-1, with 7 bases lining up with TRBD1. CDR1 and CDR2 (germline): MNHEY, SVGEGT. J lost 9 bases, V lost 0 bases, and 5 bases had no gene match. There are 14 residues in the CDR3. The CDR3 nucleotides read TGTGCCAGCAGTTACTCCCCGGACAGGCTTGAGCAGTTCTTC. This encodes CASSYSPDRLEQFF.

This clonotype has ten or more counts. The genes are TRBV6-1 and TRBJ1-2; D is ambiguous. The CDR3 contains 14 residues. Germline-derived CDR1 and CDR2 are MNHNS and SASEGT. V was shortened by 6 bases and J by 7 bases, with 18 bases between the two germline ends. CDR3 in DNA: TGTGCCAGCAGCCCCACCTCACCGGTTGGTGGCTACACCTTC. Translated, it gives CASSPTSPVGGYTF.

The rearrangement uses TRBV4-2 and TRBJ1-5; D is uncertain. The germline CDR1 and CDR2 sequences are LGHNA and YNFKEQ. The length of the CDR3 is 12 residues. Trimming shortened V by 1 base and J by 6 bases, and 4 bases separated the two germline ends. CDR3 amino acids: CASSQGSQPQHF. In DNA, the CDR3 is TGTGCCAGCAGCCAAGGCAGTCAGCCCCAGCATTTT.

The rearrangement joins TRBV4-3 to TRBJ2-5; 11 bases are a match to TRBD1. The J segment lost 4 bases and the V segment lost 1 base, leaving 5 bases of the junction unmatched. CDR1 is LGHNA and CDR2 is YSLEER in the germline V gene. The CDR3 totals 16 residues. CDR3 sequence: CASSQAVGTGGETQYF. The CDR3 DNA reads TGCGCCAGCAGCCAAGCCGTAGGGACAGGGGGAGAGACCCAGTACTTC.

V and J are TRBV3-1 and TRBJ2-7, with a weak D call TRBD1 (6 bases). V was cut by 6 bases and J by 3 bases, with 15 bases left in between. Germline-derived CDR1 and CDR2 are LGHDT and YNNKEL (reference sequence). The CDR3 consists of 14 residues. CDR3: CASSSNPGHYEQYF. CDR3 DNA sequence: TGTGCCAGCAGTTCCAATCCGGGACACTACGAGCAGTACTTC.

This clonotype was seen more than once but under ten times. This chain uses TRBV10-3 with TRBJ2-7, with 10 bases that match TRBD1. The V segment lost 6 bases and the J segment 2 bases; nucleotides outside the gene matches: 4. The CDR3 totals 14 residues. Germline V CDR1 and CDR2: ENHRY, SYGVKD. CDR3 region: CAIRSDRGPYEQYF. The CDR3 bases are TGTGCCATCAGGTCAGACAGGGGGCCCTACGAGCAGTACTTC.

The chain carries TRBV29-1 and TRBJ1-1, with D unresolved. The V gene lost 5 bases and the J gene lost 5 bases, with 9 bases spanning the gap. Per germline, CDR1 SQVTM and CDR2 ANQGSEA. The CDR3 has 11 residues. The CDR3 DNA sequence: TGCAGCGTTTATCTGGCGACTGAAGCTTTCTTT. It specifies CSVYLATEAFF.

This clonotype was recorded many times. The chain joins TRBV7-2 to TRBJ2-1, with D perhaps TRBD1 (6 bases). Trimming took off 5 bases at V and 0 bases at J, with 11 bases between the two ends. From germline, CDR1 is SGHTA and CDR2 FQGNSA. The CDR3 runs 15 residues. The CDR3 DNA sequence: TGTGCCAGCAGCCAGGACAGATTCTCCTACAATGAGCAGTTCTTC. Residues: CASSQDRFSYNEQFF.

This clonotype was detected a few times. V usage is TRBV29-1 and J usage is TRBJ2-7; 7 bases line up with TRBD1. CDR3 size: 14 residues. The V gene end was trimmed by 6 bases and the J gene end by 0 bases; junction bases not matched to a gene: 8. Looked up from germline, CDR1 is SQVTM and CDR2 is ANQGSEA. CDR3 nucleotides: TGCAGCGTCCTTGGACAGGAGGACTCCTACGAGCAGTACTTC. This translates into CSVLGQEDSYEQYF.

This chain links TRBV11-1 with TRBJ2-7, with 9 bases matching TRBD1. J lost 3 bases, V lost 4 bases, and 4 bases had no gene match. The CDR3 sequence is 14 residues long. Germline assignment: CDR1 SGHAT and CDR2 FQDESV (reference sequence). The CDR3 loop is CASSSTGGFYEQYF. The CDR3 nucleotides are TGTGCCAGCAGCTCGACAGGGGGATTCTACGAGCAGTACTTC.

This clonotype showed up just a few times. V gene TRBV5-6 combines with J gene TRBJ1-5, with no clear D. Trimming left V 4 bases short and J 4 bases short, with 18 bases between. CDR3 length: 16 amino acids. The germline V gene encodes CDR1 SGHDT and CDR2 YYEEEE. CDR3 DNA: TGTGCCAGCAGCATCCGAGCGGGTAACCAAAATCAGCCCCAGCATTTT. This sequence encodes CASSIRAGNQNQPQHF. Variable domain in full (rest from reference TRBV5-6 and TRBJ1-5): DAGVTQSPTHLIKTRGQQVTLRCSPKSGHDTVSWYQQALGQGPQFIFQYYEEEERQRGNFPDRFSGHQFPNYSSELNVNALLLGDSALYLCASSIRAGNQNQPQHFGDGTRLSIL.

A word on this clonotype: Germline and junction disagree at one end, which may indicate a read error. The gene calls are TRBV29-1 and TRBJ1-4; D perhaps matches TRBD1 (6 bases). Germline V gene sequence: CDR1 SQVTM, CDR2 ANQGSEA. The CDR3 covers 16 residues. The chain's CDR3 is CSVKDPDRPGNEKLFF. Here the CDR3 DNA reads TGCAGCGTTAAAGATCCCGACAGGCCCGGTAATGAAAAACTGTTTTTT.

This clonotype showed up many times. The chain carries TRBV28 and TRBJ1-1; 9 positions agree with TRBD1. With 7 bases clipped from V and 5 bases from J, the junction kept 8 bases outside the gene matches. This CDR3 region has 14 residues. Germline V CDR1 and CDR2: MDHEN, SYDVKM. The CDR3 bases are TGTGCCAGCAAAAGACAGGGGGAGGTTACTGAAGCTTTCTTT. Encoded protein: CASKRQGEVTEAFF.